The present TCR beta chain was sequenced within a study of blood T cells in healthy people across ages. The study, taken as a whole, reports: Roughly linearly, TCR beta diversity per million T cells fell as age increased.

Combining a sample-barcoded 5' primer with a J-beta primer mix, a second PCR ran for roughly 7 to 11 cycles. TCRdb reanalysed the 5' RACE reads using MiXCR and keeps one entry per CDR3 protein. The table has some 760,000 distinct CDR3 sequences, about 25% seen once; the top ten hold more than 3%. As concerns this clonotype: What it binds is not known.

Trimming took 4 bases from V and 1 from J; bases not matched to a gene: 3. The CDR3 consists of 15 residues. CDR1 and CDR2 from the germline V gene are MGHRA and YSYEKL. This same sample was also taken into another study, of T cells of mothers and their children.

The chain uses TRBV4-1 and TRBJ2-7, with 11 bases matching TRBD2. The sequence was collected from a boy between 10 and 17 years old in good health. The sample comprised blood. This CDR3 reads CASSPRLAGSYEQYF. In DNA form, the CDR3 reads TGCGCCAGCAGCCCTAGACTAGCGGGGTCCTACGAGCAGTACTTC.